This TCR beta chain was documented in a study of blood T cell repertoires in COVID-19. Turning to the study itself: The samples span acute and convalescent COVID-19 from the United States, Italy and Spain. In each case, the material was cDNA or gDNA derived from T cells, B-cell-depleted T cells, or PBMCs.

Authors' analysis steps: The assay estimated nucleated cells by amplifying reference gene primers. Profiled with immunoSEQ multiplex PCR; TCRdb holds only in-frame clones, not every one. V and J calls and clone size are as listed in that table; D and trimming were resolved from the DNA. The sample gives approximately 180,000 clones, around 85% of which show up once; over 2.5% is in the top ten. This sequence originates from a man aged 55-75 years with acute or convalescent COVID-19. Input material: peripheral blood.

In DNA, the CDR3 is TGTGCCAGCGCGGGAGCCACCACAGATACGCAGTATTTT. Amino acid sequence: CASAGATTDTQYF. The J gene is TRBJ2-3, the V gene TRBV27, with 7 bases lining up with TRBD2. J lost 2 bases, V lost 8 bases, and 4 bases had no gene match. Germline V gene lookup returns CDR1 MNHEY and CDR2 SMNVEV (reference sequence). The CDR3 is 13 amino acids.